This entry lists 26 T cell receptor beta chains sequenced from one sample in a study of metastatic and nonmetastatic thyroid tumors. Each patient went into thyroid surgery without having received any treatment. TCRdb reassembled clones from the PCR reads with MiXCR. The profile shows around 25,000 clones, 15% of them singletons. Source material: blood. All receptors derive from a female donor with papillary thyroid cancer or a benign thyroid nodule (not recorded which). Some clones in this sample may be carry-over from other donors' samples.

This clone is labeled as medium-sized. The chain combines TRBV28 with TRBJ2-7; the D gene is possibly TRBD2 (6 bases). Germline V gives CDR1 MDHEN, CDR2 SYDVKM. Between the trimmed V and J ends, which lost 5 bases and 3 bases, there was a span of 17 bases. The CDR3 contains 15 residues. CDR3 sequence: CASSGPGLGIYEQYF. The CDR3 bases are TGTGCCAGCAGTGGACCGGGACTCGGGATCTACGAGCAGTACTTC. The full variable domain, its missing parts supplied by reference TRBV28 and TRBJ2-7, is DVKVTQSSRYLVKRTGEKVFLECVQDMDHENMFWYRQDPGLGLRLIYFSYDVKMKEKGDIPEGYSVSREKKERFSLILESASTNQTSMYLCASSGPGLGIYEQYFGPGTRLTVT.

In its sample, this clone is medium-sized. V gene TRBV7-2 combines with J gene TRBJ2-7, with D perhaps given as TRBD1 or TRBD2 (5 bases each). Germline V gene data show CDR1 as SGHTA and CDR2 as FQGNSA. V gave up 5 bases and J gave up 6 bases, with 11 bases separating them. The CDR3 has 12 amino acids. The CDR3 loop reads CASSPGLSEQYF. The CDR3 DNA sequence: TGTGCCAGCAGCCCGGGGCTTAGCGAGCAGTACTTC.

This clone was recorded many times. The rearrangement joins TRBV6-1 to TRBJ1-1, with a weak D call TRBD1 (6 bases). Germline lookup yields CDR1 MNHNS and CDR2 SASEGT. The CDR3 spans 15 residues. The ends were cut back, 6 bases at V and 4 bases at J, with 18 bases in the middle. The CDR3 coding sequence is TGTGCCAGCAGCTATTACAGGGCGGGGGGCACTGAAGCTTTCTTT. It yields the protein CASSYYRAGGTEAFF.

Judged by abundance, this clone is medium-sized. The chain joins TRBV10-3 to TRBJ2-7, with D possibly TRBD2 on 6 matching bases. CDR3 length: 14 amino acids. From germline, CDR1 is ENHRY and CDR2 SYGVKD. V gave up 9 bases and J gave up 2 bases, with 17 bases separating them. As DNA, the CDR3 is TGTGCCATTGACGAGGGGTGGACTACCTACGAGCAGTACTTC. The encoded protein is CAIDEGWTTYEQYF.

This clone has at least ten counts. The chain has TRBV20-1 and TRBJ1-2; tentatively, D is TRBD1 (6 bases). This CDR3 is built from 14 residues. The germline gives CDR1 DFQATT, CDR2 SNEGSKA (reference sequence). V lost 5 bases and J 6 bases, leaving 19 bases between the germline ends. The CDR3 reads CSAHGQRGGDGYTF. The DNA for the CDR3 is TGCAGTGCTCATGGACAGCGAGGGGGGGATGGCTACACCTTC.

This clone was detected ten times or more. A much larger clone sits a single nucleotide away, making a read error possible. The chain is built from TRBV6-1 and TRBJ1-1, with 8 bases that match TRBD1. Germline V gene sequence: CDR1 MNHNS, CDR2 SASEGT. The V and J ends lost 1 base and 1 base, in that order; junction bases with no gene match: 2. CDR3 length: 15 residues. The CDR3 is CASSEVRGPNTEAFF. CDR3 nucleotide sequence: TGTGCCAGCAGTGAAGTCAGGGGGCCGAACACTGAAGCTTTCTTT.

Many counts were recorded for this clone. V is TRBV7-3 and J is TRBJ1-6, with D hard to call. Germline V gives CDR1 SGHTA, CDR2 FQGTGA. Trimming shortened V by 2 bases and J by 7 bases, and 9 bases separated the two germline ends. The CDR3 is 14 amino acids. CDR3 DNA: TGTGCCAGCAGCTTAGGTGGACCAAATTCACCCCTCCACTTT. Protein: CASSLGGPNSPLHF.

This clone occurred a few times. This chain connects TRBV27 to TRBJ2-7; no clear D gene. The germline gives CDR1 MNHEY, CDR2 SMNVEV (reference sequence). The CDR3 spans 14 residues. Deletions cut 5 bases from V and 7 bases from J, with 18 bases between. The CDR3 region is CASSVDMVMCEQYF. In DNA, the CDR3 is TGTGCCAGCAGTGTAGACATGGTGATGTGTGAGCAGTACTTC.

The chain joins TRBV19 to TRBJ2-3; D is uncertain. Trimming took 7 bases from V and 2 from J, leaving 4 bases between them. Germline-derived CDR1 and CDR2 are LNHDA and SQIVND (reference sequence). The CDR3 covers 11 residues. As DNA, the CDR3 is TGTGCCAGTACGTCCACAGATACGCAGTATTTT. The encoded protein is CASTSTDTQYF.

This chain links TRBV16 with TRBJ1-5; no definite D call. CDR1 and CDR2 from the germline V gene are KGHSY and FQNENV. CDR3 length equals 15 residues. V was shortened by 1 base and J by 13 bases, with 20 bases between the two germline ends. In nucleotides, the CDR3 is TGTGCCAGCAGCCAATACGGACGGACGGATCATCCTCAGCATTTT. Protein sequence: CASSQYGRTDHPQHF.

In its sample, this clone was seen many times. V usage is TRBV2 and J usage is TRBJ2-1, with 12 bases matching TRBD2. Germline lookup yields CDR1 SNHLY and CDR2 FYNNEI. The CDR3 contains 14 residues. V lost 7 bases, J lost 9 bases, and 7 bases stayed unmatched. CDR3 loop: CASILAGGPSEQFF. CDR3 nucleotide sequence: TGTGCCAGCATTCTAGCGGGAGGGCCAAGTGAGCAGTTCTTC.

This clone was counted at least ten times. CDR3 coding DNA: TGTGCCAGCAGCCGCCGGGACAGGGGGCTAAGCTCCTACAATGAGCAGTTCTTC. It specifies CASSRRDRGLSSYNEQFF. V usage is TRBV6-5 and J usage is TRBJ2-1, with TRBD1 identical over 12 bases. This CDR3 has 18 amino acids. CDR1 and CDR2 from the germline V gene are MNHEY and SVGAGI. V gave up 6 bases and J gave up 0 bases; unmatched junction bases: 9.

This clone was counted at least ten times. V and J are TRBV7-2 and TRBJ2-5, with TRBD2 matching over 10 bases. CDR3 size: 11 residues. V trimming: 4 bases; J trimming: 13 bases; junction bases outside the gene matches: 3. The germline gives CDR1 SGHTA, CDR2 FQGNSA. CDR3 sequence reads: CASSSGTSVYF. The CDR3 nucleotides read TGTGCCAGCAGCTCCGGGACTAGCGTGTACTTC.

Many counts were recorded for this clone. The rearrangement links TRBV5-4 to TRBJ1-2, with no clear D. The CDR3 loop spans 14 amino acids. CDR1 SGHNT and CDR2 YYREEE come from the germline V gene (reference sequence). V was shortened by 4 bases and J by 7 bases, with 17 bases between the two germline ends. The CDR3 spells CASSLPSVLGGYTF. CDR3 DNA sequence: TGTGCCAGCAGCCTACCTTCGGTTTTAGGTGGCTACACCTTC. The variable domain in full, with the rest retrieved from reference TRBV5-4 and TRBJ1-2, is ETGVTQSPTHLIKTRGQQVTLRCSSQSGHNTVSWYQQALGQGPQFIFQYYREEENGRGNFPPRFSGLQFPNYSSELNVNALELDDSALYLCASSLPSVLGGYTFGSGTRLTVV.

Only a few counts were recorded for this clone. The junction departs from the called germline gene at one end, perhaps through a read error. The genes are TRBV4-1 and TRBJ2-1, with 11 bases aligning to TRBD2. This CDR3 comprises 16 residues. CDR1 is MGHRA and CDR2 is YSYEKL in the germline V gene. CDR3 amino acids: CASSQMTSGEYSEQFF. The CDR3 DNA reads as TGCGCCAGCAGTCAGATGACTAGCGGGGAATACAGTGAGCAGTTCTTC.

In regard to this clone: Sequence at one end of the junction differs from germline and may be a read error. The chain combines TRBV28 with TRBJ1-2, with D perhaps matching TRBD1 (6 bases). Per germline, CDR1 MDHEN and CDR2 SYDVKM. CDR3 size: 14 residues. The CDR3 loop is CASRTTGNGYGYTF. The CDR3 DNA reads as TGTGCCAGCAGAACAACAGGGAATGGCTATGGCTACACATTC.

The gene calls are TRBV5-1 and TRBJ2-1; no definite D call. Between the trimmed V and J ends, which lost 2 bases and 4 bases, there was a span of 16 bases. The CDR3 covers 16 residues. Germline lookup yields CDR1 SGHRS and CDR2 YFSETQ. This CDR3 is CASSLYQAWVYNEQFF. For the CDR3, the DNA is TGCGCCAGCAGCTTATATCAAGCGTGGGTTTACAATGAGCAGTTCTTC.

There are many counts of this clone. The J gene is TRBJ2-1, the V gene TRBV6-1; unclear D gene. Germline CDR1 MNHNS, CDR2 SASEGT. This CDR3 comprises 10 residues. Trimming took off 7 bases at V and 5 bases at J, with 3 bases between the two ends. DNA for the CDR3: TGTGCCAGCACCAACAATGAGCAGTTCTTC. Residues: CASTNNEQFF.

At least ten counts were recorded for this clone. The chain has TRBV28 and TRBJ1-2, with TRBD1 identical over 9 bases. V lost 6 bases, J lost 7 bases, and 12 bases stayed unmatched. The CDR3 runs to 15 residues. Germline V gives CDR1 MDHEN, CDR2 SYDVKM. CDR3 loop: CASRTTQGAGLGYTF. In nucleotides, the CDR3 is TGTGCCAGCAGAACCACACAGGGGGCCGGGCTTGGCTACACCTTC.

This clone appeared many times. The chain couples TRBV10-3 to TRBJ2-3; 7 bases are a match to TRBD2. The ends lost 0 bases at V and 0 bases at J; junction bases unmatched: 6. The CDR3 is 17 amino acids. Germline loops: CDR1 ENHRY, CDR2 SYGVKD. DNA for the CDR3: TGTGCCATCAGTGAGTCGATGTATAGCGGGAGCACAGATACGCAGTATTTT. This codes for CAISESMYSGSTDTQYF.

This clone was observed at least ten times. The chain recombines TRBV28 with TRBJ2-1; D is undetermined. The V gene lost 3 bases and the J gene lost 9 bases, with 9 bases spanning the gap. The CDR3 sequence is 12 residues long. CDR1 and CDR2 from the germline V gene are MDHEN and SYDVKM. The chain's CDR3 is CASSLTSIEQFF. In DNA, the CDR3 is TGTGCCAGCAGTTTGACGTCGATTGAGCAGTTCTTC.

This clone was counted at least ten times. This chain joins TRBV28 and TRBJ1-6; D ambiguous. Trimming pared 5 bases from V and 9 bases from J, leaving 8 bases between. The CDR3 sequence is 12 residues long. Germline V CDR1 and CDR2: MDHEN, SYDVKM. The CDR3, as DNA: TGTGCCAGCAGTCTCGGGCGTTCACCCCTCCACTTT. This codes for CASSLGRSPLHF. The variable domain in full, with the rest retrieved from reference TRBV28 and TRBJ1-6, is DVKVTQSSRYLVKRTGEKVFLECVQDMDHENMFWYRQDPGLGLRLIYFSYDVKMKEKGDIPEGYSVSREKKERFSLILESASTNQTSMYLCASSLGRSPLHFGNGTRLTVT.

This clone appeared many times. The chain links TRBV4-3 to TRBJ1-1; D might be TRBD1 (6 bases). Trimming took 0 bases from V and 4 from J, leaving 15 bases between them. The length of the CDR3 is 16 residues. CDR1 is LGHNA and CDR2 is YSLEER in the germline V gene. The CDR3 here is CASSQDVGGLSTEAFF. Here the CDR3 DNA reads TGCGCCAGCAGCCAAGATGTTGGGGGGCTGAGCACTGAAGCTTTCTTT.

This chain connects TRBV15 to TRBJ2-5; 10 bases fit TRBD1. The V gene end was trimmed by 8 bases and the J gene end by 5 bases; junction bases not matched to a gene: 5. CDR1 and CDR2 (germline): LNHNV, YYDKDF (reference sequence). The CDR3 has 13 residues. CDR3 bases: TGTGCCACCCCCGGGACAGGGGCGGAGACCCAGTACTTC. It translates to CATPGTGAETQYF. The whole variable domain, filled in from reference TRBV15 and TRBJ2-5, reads DAMVIQNPRYQVTQFGKPVTLSCSQTLNHNVMYWYQQKSSQAPKLLFHYYDKDFNNEADTPDNFQSRRPNTSFCFLDIRSPGLGDTAMYLCATPGTGAETQYFGPGTRLLVL.

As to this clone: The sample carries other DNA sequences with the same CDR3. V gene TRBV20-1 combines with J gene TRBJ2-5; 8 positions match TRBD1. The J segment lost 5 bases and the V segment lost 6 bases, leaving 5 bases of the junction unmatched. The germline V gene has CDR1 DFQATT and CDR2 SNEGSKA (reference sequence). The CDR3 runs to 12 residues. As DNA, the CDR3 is TGCAGTGCAAGACAGGGGCCGGAGACCCAGTACTTC. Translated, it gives CSARQGPETQYF.

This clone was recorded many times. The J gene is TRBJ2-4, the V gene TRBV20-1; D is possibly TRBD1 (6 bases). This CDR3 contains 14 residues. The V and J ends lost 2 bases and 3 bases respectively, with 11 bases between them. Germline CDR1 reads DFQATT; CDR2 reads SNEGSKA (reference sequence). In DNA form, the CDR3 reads TGCAGTGCTAGATCTGACAGGCACAAAAACATTCAGTACTTC. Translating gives CSARSDRHKNIQYF.